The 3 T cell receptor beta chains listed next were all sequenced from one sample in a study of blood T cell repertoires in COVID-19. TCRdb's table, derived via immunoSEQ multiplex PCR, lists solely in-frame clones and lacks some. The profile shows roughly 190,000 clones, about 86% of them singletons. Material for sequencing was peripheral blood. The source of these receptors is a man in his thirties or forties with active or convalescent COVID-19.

The DNA for the CDR3 is TGTGCCAGCAGCGTCCACGGGGAGACCCAGTACTTC. Translation gives CASSVHGETQYF. The gene calls are TRBV11-2 and TRBJ2-5, with no clear D. V was pared by 5 bases and J by 5 bases, with 9 bases between. The CDR3 is made up of 12 amino acids. Germline-derived CDR1 and CDR2 are SGHAT and FQNNGV.

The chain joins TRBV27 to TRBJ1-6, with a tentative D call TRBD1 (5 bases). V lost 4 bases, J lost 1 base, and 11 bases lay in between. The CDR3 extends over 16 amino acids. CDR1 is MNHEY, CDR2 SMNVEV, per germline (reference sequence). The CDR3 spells CASSWSGVSYNSPLHF. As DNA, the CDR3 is TGTGCCAGCAGTTGGTCGGGGGTTTCCTATAATTCACCCCTCCACTTT.

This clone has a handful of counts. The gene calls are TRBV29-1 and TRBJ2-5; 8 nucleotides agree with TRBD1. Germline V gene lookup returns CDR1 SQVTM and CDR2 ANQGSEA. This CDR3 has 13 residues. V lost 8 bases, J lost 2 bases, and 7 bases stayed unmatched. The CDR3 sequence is CSSGQGAQETQYF. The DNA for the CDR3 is TGCAGCTCCGGACAGGGTGCGCAAGAGACCCAGTACTTC.